Listed below are T cell receptor beta chains from one sample, sequenced in a study of blood T cells in healthy people across ages. TCRdb re-derived calls from the 5' RACE reads in MiXCR, one entry per CDR3 protein. The sample includes 1.4 million or so distinct CDR3 sequences, 42% of them seen just once. The sample taken for sequencing was blood. These receptors all stem from a woman aged 18-29 years in good health. The CDR3 runs from the conserved cysteine through the conserved F or W. Fields, in order: J gene, V gene, D gene, CDR3 length, clone size, CDR3 DNA, CDR3 protein. The D gene is left open where the match is weak. The listing skips clone size in some rows; elsewhere it reads once, few, many or a size class.

j_gene: TRBJ2-7
v_gene: TRBV6-5
d_gene: .
len: 14
abundance: .
CDR3nt: TGTGCCAGCAGCCCCCTGGCCAGACTCTACGAGCAGTACTTC
CDR3aa: CASSPLARLYEQYF

j_gene: TRBJ2-5
v_gene: TRBV4-3
d_gene: TRBD2
len: 17
abundance: .
CDR3nt: TGCGCCAGCAGCCAAGGGACTAGCGGGGGGACACGAGAGACCCAGTACTTC
CDR3aa: CASSQGTSGGTRETQYF

j_gene: TRBJ2-1
v_gene: TRBV20-1
d_gene: .
len: 11
abundance: .
CDR3nt: TGCAGTGCGCCGACTCGGAGTAAGCAGTTCTTC
CDR3aa: CSAPTRSKQFF

j_gene: TRBJ1-2
v_gene: TRBV7-2
d_gene: .
len: 13
abundance: .
CDR3nt: TGTGCCAGCAGCGTGTCACAGAACTATGGCTACACCTTC
CDR3aa: CASSVSQNYGYTF

j_gene: TRBJ1-2
v_gene: TRBV12-3/TRBV12-4
d_gene: TRBD1
len: 17
abundance: .
CDR3nt: TGTGCCAGCAGTTCCGGGACAGGGGGATCTTGGAACTATGGCTACACCTTC
CDR3aa: CASSSGTGGSWNYGYTF

j_gene: TRBJ2-1
v_gene: TRBV20-1
d_gene: .
len: 14
abundance: .
CDR3nt: TGCAGTGCTAGAGGACTAGGGGTTTTCTTCGAGCAGTTCTTC
CDR3aa: CSARGLGVFFEQFF

j_gene: TRBJ2-4
v_gene: TRBV20-1
d_gene: .
len: 14
abundance: .
CDR3nt: TGCAGTGCTTCCTCTAGGGGTGGAGGAAACATTCAGTACTTC
CDR3aa: CSASSRGGGNIQYF

j_gene: TRBJ1-4
v_gene: TRBV27
d_gene: .
len: 11
abundance: .
CDR3nt: TGTGCCAGCGCCAAGGGGGAAAAACTGTTTTTT
CDR3aa: CASAKGEKLFF

j_gene: TRBJ2-7
v_gene: TRBV5-1
d_gene: .
len: 13
abundance: many
CDR3nt: TGCGCCAGCAGCTTGTCAGAGACCTACGAGCAGTACTTC
CDR3aa: CASSLSETYEQYF

j_gene: TRBJ2-7
v_gene: TRBV29-1
d_gene: .
len: 13
abundance: .
CDR3nt: TGCAGCGTTGGGAGGATCCTCTCCTACGAGCAGTACTTC
CDR3aa: CSVGRILSYEQYF

j_gene: TRBJ2-3
v_gene: TRBV20-1
d_gene: .
len: 13
abundance: .
CDR3nt: TGCAGTGCTAGAGGCATCGAGGGGGATACGCAGTATTTT
CDR3aa: CSARGIEGDTQYF

j_gene: TRBJ2-3
v_gene: TRBV5-1
d_gene: .
len: 15
abundance: .
CDR3nt: TGCGCCAGCAGCTTGGTTCCAGGGGACACAGATACGCAGTATTTT
CDR3aa: CASSLVPGDTDTQYF

j_gene: TRBJ1-2
v_gene: TRBV27
d_gene: TRBD1
len: 15
abundance: few
CDR3nt: TGTGCCAGTATGCCCTTACGGGACAGCGACTATGGCTACACCTTC
CDR3aa: CASMPLRDSDYGYTF

j_gene: TRBJ2-1
v_gene: TRBV21-1
d_gene: .
len: 17
abundance: .
CDR3nt: TGTGCCAGCAGCCTCTCCCCTCTCGCGGGGCCAAACAATGAGCAGTTCTTC
CDR3aa: CASSLSPLAGPNNEQFF

j_gene: TRBJ2-7
v_gene: TRBV29-1
d_gene: TRBD1
len: 14
abundance: .
CDR3nt: TGCAGCGTCAGAACAGGGGAATCCTACAATGAGCAGTACTTC
CDR3aa: CSVRTGESYNEQYF

j_gene: TRBJ2-5
v_gene: TRBV5-6
d_gene: .
len: 13
abundance: few
CDR3nt: TGTGCCAGCAGCTCTGGGGGTGAAGAGACCCAGTACTTC
CDR3aa: CASSSGGEETQYF

j_gene: TRBJ2-7
v_gene: TRBV10-3
d_gene: TRBD1
len: 16
abundance: many
CDR3nt: TGTGCCATCAGTGAGACCGGGACAGGGGTTCCCTACGAGCAGTACTTC
CDR3aa: CAISETGTGVPYEQYF

j_gene: TRBJ1-2
v_gene: TRBV2
d_gene: TRBD1
len: 15
abundance: few
CDR3nt: TGTGCCAGCAGTGAAGCGGGACAGCTTCTTGATGGCTACACCTTC
CDR3aa: CASSEAGQLLDGYTF

j_gene: TRBJ2-7
v_gene: TRBV7-2
d_gene: .
len: 15
abundance: once
CDR3nt: TGTGCCAGCAGCTTAAATGGTCAGTCCCCCTACAAGCAGTACTTC
CDR3aa: CASSLNGQSPYKQYF

j_gene: TRBJ1-2
v_gene: TRBV20-1
d_gene: .
len: 14
abundance: few
CDR3nt: TGCAGTGCTAGAGATACCGCAGGGGTTAATGGCTACACCTTC
CDR3aa: CSARDTAGVNGYTF

j_gene: TRBJ1-1
v_gene: TRBV4-1
d_gene: TRBD1
len: 15
abundance: .
CDR3nt: TGCGCCAGCAGCCTCTTCGGACAGGGGTACACTGAAGCTTTCTTT
CDR3aa: CASSLFGQGYTEAFF

j_gene: TRBJ2-1
v_gene: TRBV12-3/TRBV12-4
d_gene: TRBD2
len: 15
abundance: .
CDR3nt: TGTGCCAGCAGTGGGAGGGAGGGCTCCTACAATGAGCAGTTCTTC
CDR3aa: CASSGREGSYNEQFF

j_gene: TRBJ1-2
v_gene: TRBV4-1
d_gene: .
len: 14
abundance: few
CDR3nt: TGCGCCAGCAGCCAAGAGCCGTCGAACTATGGCTACACCTTC
CDR3aa: CASSQEPSNYGYTF

j_gene: TRBJ2-1
v_gene: TRBV10-3
d_gene: TRBD1
len: 13
abundance: many
CDR3nt: TGTGCCACTGGCAGGGGGCTTCACAATGAGCAGTTCTTC
CDR3aa: CATGRGLHNEQFF

j_gene: TRBJ2-7
v_gene: TRBV28
d_gene: TRBD1
len: 15
abundance: many
CDR3nt: TGTGCCAGCAGTTCGCCTACAGGGGGATCCTACGAGCAGTACTTC
CDR3aa: CASSSPTGGSYEQYF

j_gene: TRBJ2-5
v_gene: TRBV4-3
d_gene: .
len: 15
abundance: .
CDR3nt: TGCGCCAGCAGCCAAGGGGAGACTCTCCAAGAGACCCAGTACTTC
CDR3aa: CASSQGETLQETQYF

j_gene: TRBJ1-1
v_gene: TRBV7-2
d_gene: .
len: 13
abundance: .
CDR3nt: TGTGCCAGCAGCTTAGTTGTAGACACTGAAGCTTTCTTT
CDR3aa: CASSLVVDTEAFF

j_gene: TRBJ1-5
v_gene: TRBV28
d_gene: .
len: 17
abundance: .
CDR3nt: TGTGCCAGCAGTTTATTAGGGGTACGAAACAAGATACAGCCCCAGCATTTT
CDR3aa: CASSLLGVRNKIQPQHF

j_gene: TRBJ2-3
v_gene: TRBV12-3/TRBV12-4
d_gene: TRBD2
len: 14
abundance: .
CDR3nt: TGTGCCAGCTCTCAGCGGGAGACCACAGATACGCAGTATTTT
CDR3aa: CASSQRETTDTQYF

j_gene: TRBJ1-1
v_gene: TRBV6-2/TRBV6-3
d_gene: .
len: 12
abundance: .
CDR3nt: TGTGCCAGCACGAAGGGAGGCACTGAAGCTTTCTTT
CDR3aa: CASTKGGTEAFF

j_gene: TRBJ2-1
v_gene: TRBV29-1
d_gene: .
len: 17
abundance: .
CDR3nt: TGCTGCGTTGAAGAAGGACGGGAGATCTGGTCCTACAATGAGCAGTTCTTC
CDR3aa: CCVEEGREIWSYNEQFF

j_gene: TRBJ2-7
v_gene: TRBV25-1
d_gene: .
len: 15
abundance: .
CDR3nt: TGTGCCAGCAGTGAATATGGGCAGGCAGCCTACGAGCAGTACTTC
CDR3aa: CASSEYGQAAYEQYF

j_gene: TRBJ2-1
v_gene: TRBV5-1
d_gene: .
len: 15
abundance: few
CDR3nt: TGCGCCAGCAGCTTGGAGGTAGGGTCCTACAATGAGCAGTTCTTC
CDR3aa: CASSLEVGSYNEQFF

j_gene: TRBJ1-4
v_gene: TRBV2
d_gene: .
len: 14
abundance: .
CDR3nt: TGTGCCAGCAGGGGACCAGCGGTTGATGAAAAACTGTTTTTT
CDR3aa: CASRGPAVDEKLFF

j_gene: TRBJ2-1
v_gene: TRBV9
d_gene: .
len: 14
abundance: .
CDR3nt: TGTGCCAGCAGCGTACTCGCTACAGGCGGTGAGCAGTTCTTC
CDR3aa: CASSVLATGGEQFF

j_gene: TRBJ1-2
v_gene: TRBV5-1
d_gene: .
len: 14
abundance: .
CDR3nt: TGCGCCAGCAGCATTCCGACACCAACGGGTGGCTACACCTTC
CDR3aa: CASSIPTPTGGYTF

j_gene: TRBJ2-1
v_gene: TRBV4-3
d_gene: TRBD1
len: 17
abundance: .
CDR3nt: TGCGCCAGCAGCCAAGATTCCTGGGGACAGGGGAGGAATGAGCAGTTCTTC
CDR3aa: CASSQDSWGQGRNEQFF

j_gene: TRBJ2-2
v_gene: TRBV4-3
d_gene: .
len: 15
abundance: few
CDR3nt: TGCGCCAGCAGCCAAGGTGGTGAGAACACCGGGGAGCTGTTTTTT
CDR3aa: CASSQGGENTGELFF

j_gene: TRBJ1-5
v_gene: TRBV20-1
d_gene: .
len: 15
abundance: .
CDR3nt: TGCAGTAGCAGTAAAGGGATGGTCAGTACAGATACGCAGCATTTT
CDR3aa: CSSSKGMVSTDTQHF

j_gene: TRBJ1-2
v_gene: TRBV19
d_gene: .
len: 17
abundance: .
CDR3nt: TGTGCCAGTACCCTCCGGGACCTGGGCGAAGCTAACTATGGCTACACCTTC
CDR3aa: CASTLRDLGEANYGYTF

j_gene: TRBJ2-3
v_gene: TRBV6-5
d_gene: TRBD1
len: 15
abundance: .
CDR3nt: TGTGCCATCGCTAGGGACAGGGGGAGCACAGATACGCAGTATTTT
CDR3aa: CAIARDRGSTDTQYF

j_gene: TRBJ1-5
v_gene: TRBV7-2
d_gene: .
len: 15
abundance: .
CDR3nt: TGTGCCAGCAGCTCTTTGTCGCGGGGCAATCAGCCCCAGCATTTT
CDR3aa: CASSSLSRGNQPQHF

j_gene: TRBJ2-1
v_gene: TRBV12-3/TRBV12-4
d_gene: TRBD1
len: 15
abundance: few
CDR3nt: TGTGCCAGCAACGTCGGGACAGGGTCCTACAATGAGCAGTTCTTC
CDR3aa: CASNVGTGSYNEQFF

j_gene: TRBJ1-4
v_gene: TRBV7-9
d_gene: TRBD1
len: 15
abundance: .
CDR3nt: TGTGCCAGCAGCTCATCGACAGGGCCTAATGAAAAACTGTTTTTT
CDR3aa: CASSSSTGPNEKLFF

j_gene: TRBJ2-4
v_gene: TRBV15
d_gene: .
len: 13
abundance: once
CDR3nt: TGTGCCACCAGCATCAGGCTTTACAATGAGCAGTACTTC
CDR3aa: CATSIRLYNEQYF

j_gene: TRBJ2-5
v_gene: TRBV20-1
d_gene: .
len: 11
abundance: .
CDR3nt: TGCAGTGCTACCTCCTTGGGGGACCAGTACTTC
CDR3aa: CSATSLGDQYF

j_gene: TRBJ2-2
v_gene: TRBV5-1
d_gene: .
len: 15
abundance: .
CDR3nt: TGCGCCAGCAGCACACGACCGTCGAACACCGGGGAGCTGTTTTTT
CDR3aa: CASSTRPSNTGELFF

j_gene: TRBJ1-4
v_gene: TRBV5-1
d_gene: .
len: 17
abundance: few
CDR3nt: TGCGCCAGCAGTCGACGCGTACGGCAGGGAGCTAATGAAAAACTGTTTTTT
CDR3aa: CASSRRVRQGANEKLFF

j_gene: TRBJ2-1
v_gene: TRBV27
d_gene: .
len: 12
abundance: few
CDR3nt: TGTGCCAGCAGTTCGCATGGCAATGAGCAGTTCTTC
CDR3aa: CASSSHGNEQFF

j_gene: TRBJ2-3
v_gene: TRBV6-6
d_gene: TRBD2
len: 14
abundance: few
CDR3nt: TGTGCCAGCTTGCGGGGGGGTACCACAGGTACGCGGTATTTT
CDR3aa: CASLRGGTTGTRYF

j_gene: TRBJ1-2
v_gene: TRBV5-1
d_gene: .
len: 13
abundance: .
CDR3nt: TGCGCCAGCAGCCCAATACAGGACTATGGCTACACCTTC
CDR3aa: CASSPIQDYGYTF

j_gene: TRBJ2-1
v_gene: TRBV3-1
d_gene: TRBD2
len: 13
abundance: few
CDR3nt: TGTGCCAGCAGCGGGAGGGCCGTAAATGAGCAGTTCTTC
CDR3aa: CASSGRAVNEQFF

j_gene: TRBJ2-7
v_gene: TRBV13
d_gene: .
len: 13
abundance: few
CDR3nt: TGTGCCAGCAGCATGGGGCTAGTCTACGAGCAGTACTTC
CDR3aa: CASSMGLVYEQYF

j_gene: TRBJ1-1
v_gene: TRBV10-3
d_gene: .
len: 14
abundance: .
CDR3nt: TGTGCCATCAGTGTGGGACCCTTGAACACTGGAGCTTTCTTT
CDR3aa: CAISVGPLNTGAFF

j_gene: TRBJ2-1
v_gene: TRBV25-1
d_gene: TRBD2
len: 16
abundance: .
CDR3nt: TGTGCCAGCAGTGAAGGGAAGACTAGCGGGAGGAATGAGCAGTTCTTC
CDR3aa: CASSEGKTSGRNEQFF

j_gene: TRBJ2-1
v_gene: TRBV12-3/TRBV12-4
d_gene: TRBD1
len: 14
abundance: .
CDR3nt: TGTGCCAGCAGTTTCCCGACAGGGAAGGCTGAGCAGTTCTTC
CDR3aa: CASSFPTGKAEQFF

j_gene: TRBJ1-1
v_gene: TRBV1
d_gene: .
len: 14
abundance: .
CDR3nt: TGCACCAGCAGGAAGGAGCAGGGGAACACTGAAGCTTTCTTT
CDR3aa: CTSRKEQGNTEAFF

j_gene: TRBJ2-3
v_gene: TRBV20-1
d_gene: .
len: 14
abundance: few
CDR3nt: TGCAGTGCTTTTACAGGGCGAAGCACAGATACGCAGTATTTT
CDR3aa: CSAFTGRSTDTQYF